This TCR beta chain originates from a study of blood T cell repertoires in COVID-19 (dated by TCRdb to 2018 to 2021). Broadly, across the study: Samples covering the acute and convalescent phases of COVID-19 were provided by collaborators in the United States, Italy and Spain. The prospective study material was composed of cDNA or gDNA derived from T cells, B-cell-depleted T cells, or PBMCs. Deeply sampled blood TCRbeta repertoires from subjects exposed to, actively infected with, or recovered from COVID-19 were included in the dataset. The repertoires were made available in a free public database intended to serve as a resource for research on the immune response to SARS-CoV-2. The samples were drawn from two sources: the first 160 participants of the ongoing ImmuneRACE study, and fewer than 1,500 subjects contributed by 6 global collaborators. A de-identified subject ID, COVID-19 status, age in years and sex were almost always included in the sample metadata. Where HLA class I and class II types were available, the types were taken from metadata supplied by the sample provider, not from assay-based typing.

Participants in the prospective study were enrolled through a virtual design, were aged roughly 18 to 100 years, and lived in about 25 United States geographic areas. In the prospective study, participants were assigned to cohorts based on the clinical history participants reported in a screening survey and a study questionnaire. A participant counted as exposed if, within 2 weeks of entering the study, that participant had been in contact with someone who had a PCR-confirmed or clinician-diagnosed COVID-19 case. Mobile phlebotomists in the prospective study collected whole blood, serum and a nasopharyngeal or oropharyngeal swab from every participant. Additional blood draws and questionnaires over an approximately two-month period could optionally be provided by prospective study participants. Blood samples from the prospective study were shipped frozen or at room temperature prior to DNA extraction.

The CDR3 starts with the cysteine, ends with the phenylalanine, and has 15 residues. Only the CDR3 region is kept as DNA, spanning 45 bases read in frame from base 1. CDR1 is given as SGHRS and CDR2 as YFSETQ, both from the germline V gene. V loses 0 bases of germline sequence and J loses 3 bases, and the interval between the two ends is 9 bases. Concerning this clone itself: Its recognized antigen is unknown. No quality values exist for individual bases; no much larger clone is one base distant.

TCRbeta CDR3 regions were amplified from genomic DNA by means of the immunoSEQ Assay, a bias-controlled multiplex PCR. In the paper's pipeline: Nucleated cell counts per sample were estimated from amplification of reference gene primers within the assay. To quantify the absolute abundance of each unique TCRbeta CDR3 rearrangement, sequence reads were collapsed and filtered. For each sample, productive Simpson clonality was calculated as the square root of Simpson's diversity index over productive rearrangements. TCRdb took over this immuneACCESS table, retaining in-frame rearrangements with V and J assigned. Such tables are incomplete; in checked studies, under half of the missing clones stem from an unresolved V gene, and the remainder is unexplained. That table furnishes V, J and clone size, whereas the DNA furnished D and trimming. A total of some 320,000 clones appear in this sample, roughly 89% of them only once. The ten largest clonotypes hold 2.5% to 3% of the sample.

The investigation overall reported the following: Clinical and demographic metadata were provided uncurated, with the amount varying by source and participant.

This sequence originates from a woman aged 50 to 60 who had been exposed to COVID-19. The chain was built from TRBV5-1 and TRBJ1-4; the D region possibly corresponds to TRBD1 (5 bases align). What was sequenced was PBMCs or T cells enriched from blood (not recorded which). The sequenced DNA: TGCGCCAGCAGCTTGGTCCAGGGATCTAATGAAAAACTGTTTTTT. Translated, it reads CASSLVQGSNEKLFF.